The subject of this entry is one T cell receptor (beta chain). The sample is drawn from a study of T cell changes during pregnancy in multiple sclerosis. The V and J ends lost 5 bases and 2 bases, in that order; junction bases with no gene match: 6. The CDR3 sequence is 16 residues long. The V gene's germline CDR1 is ENHRY and CDR2 SYGVKD. Repertoires were generated with immunoSEQ multiplex PCR, while TCRdb's copy carries only in-frame clones and drops some. This sample yields roughly 110,000 clones, of which less than 95% are seen a single time; over 1.5% belongs to the top ten. Source: peripheral blood, taken before pregnancy. This TCR derives from a female donor with multiple sclerosis, enrolled in a pregnancy study. The rearrangement joins TRBV10-3 to TRBJ2-1; 10 bases are shared with TRBD2. CDR3 sequence reads: CAISSGGVTTYNEQFF. The CDR3 coding sequence is TGTGCCATCAGTAGCGGGGGGGTCACCACCTACAATGAGCAGTTCTTC.